One and the same sample provided the 27 T cell receptor beta chains below, sequenced in a study of blood T cell repertoires in COVID-19. TCRdb's copy holds only in-frame clones and misses some; the assay was immunoSEQ multiplex PCR. The data show approximately 210,000 clones, 75% to 85% seen once. Sample: PBMCs or T cells enriched from blood (not recorded which). These receptors were taken from a woman aged 45-65 years with acute COVID-19.

V usage is TRBV30 and J usage is TRBJ1-5, with a weak D call TRBD1 (5 bases). This CDR3 contains 15 residues. Trimming stripped 3 bases from V and 6 bases from J, with 18 bases between. Germline-derived CDR1 and CDR2 are GTSNPN and SVGIG (reference sequence). In nucleotides, the CDR3 is TGTGCCTGGAGCAGGACATTCCTAACCGGTCAGCCCCAGCATTTT. Translating gives CAWSRTFLTGQPQHF.

The chain uses TRBV28 and TRBJ2-2; 7 nucleotides match TRBD1. Per the germline V gene, CDR1 is MDHEN and CDR2 is SYDVKM. Trimming cost V 5 bases and J 0 bases; bases outside gene matches: 6. The CDR3 loop spans 16 amino acids. The CDR3 loop is CASSPRGQSNTGELFF. In nucleotides, the CDR3 is TGTGCCAGCAGTCCCCGGGGACAGTCGAACACCGGGGAGCTGTTTTTT.

V gene TRBV7-6 combines with J gene TRBJ1-1; possible D gene TRBD1, 5 bases. V was trimmed by 5 bases and J by 4 bases, leaving 11 bases between them. Germline CDR1 and CDR2: SGHVS and FNYEAQ. The CDR3 covers 13 residues. Here the CDR3 reads CASSLRALTEAFF. In nucleotides, the CDR3 is TGTGCCAGCAGCCTCAGGGCCCTCACTGAAGCTTTCTTT.

The rearrangement links TRBV5-5 to TRBJ2-1, with 14 positions matching TRBD2. The CDR3 is made up of 14 amino acids. The germline V gene encodes CDR1 SGHKS and CDR2 YYEKEE (reference sequence). V lost 5 bases, J lost 12 bases, and 7 bases stayed unmatched. The CDR3 region is CASSQTSGGAGQFF. CDR3 nucleotides: TGTGCCAGCAGTCAGACTAGCGGGGGGGCCGGGCAGTTCTTC.

J is TRBJ1-6 and V is TRBV11-2; the D is unclear. CDR1 SGHAT and CDR2 FQNNGV come from the germline V gene. The CDR3 is 14 amino acids. V was clipped by 2 bases and J by 7 bases, with 9 bases between them. The CDR3, as DNA: TGTGCCAGCAGCTTATTTAGGGAGAATTCACCCCTCCACTTT. Translation gives CASSLFRENSPLHF.

This clone has only a few counts. This chain connects TRBV6-5 to TRBJ1-1; 7 positions agree with TRBD1. Per germline, CDR1 MNHEY and CDR2 SVGAGI. V lost 5 bases and J lost 1; bases outside the gene matches: 7. The CDR3 runs 15 residues. CDR3 nucleotide sequence: TGTGCCAGCAGTCCTCGACAGGGCCCGAACACTGAAGCTTTCTTT. Translation gives CASSPRQGPNTEAFF.

V gene TRBV29-1 combines with J gene TRBJ2-3, with 13 positions matching TRBD2. The germline CDR1 and CDR2 sequences are SQVTM and ANQGSEA. Trimming at V came to 6 bases and at J to 4 bases, leaving 7 bases not matched to a gene. CDR3 length equals 15 residues. The chain's CDR3 is CSVSPGLAGADTQYF. The CDR3 DNA sequence: TGCAGCGTGTCTCCCGGACTAGCGGGAGCAGATACGCAGTATTTT.

The rearrangement joins TRBV12-3 or TRBV12-4 to TRBJ2-2; no reliable D call. This CDR3 region has 12 residues. Trimming removed 6 bases at V and 6 bases at J, with 8 bases between. CDR3 nucleotide sequence: TGTGCCAGCAGATCAAGCCCCGGGGAGCTGTTTTTT. It yields the protein CASRSSPGELFF.

The chain recombines TRBV7-2 with TRBJ1-5, with a weak D call TRBD1 (5 bases). CDR3 length: 14 residues. V was shortened by 2 bases and J by 4 bases, with 9 bases between the two germline ends. Germline V CDR1 and CDR2: SGHTA, FQGNSA. CDR3 DNA sequence: TGTGCCAGCAGCTTACACAGGACAAATCAGCCCCAGCATTTT. It yields the protein CASSLHRTNQPQHF. Combining the CDR3 with reference TRBV7-2 and TRBJ1-5 gives the whole variable domain GAGVSQSPSNKVTEKGKDVELRCDPISGHTALYWYRQSLGQGLEFLIYFQGNSAPDKSGLPSDRFSAERTGGSVSTLTIQRTQQEDSAVYLCASSLHRTNQPQHFGDGTRLSIL.

The chain has TRBV5-5 and TRBJ1-2, with D hard to call. The CDR3 sequence is 15 residues long. V gave up 4 bases and J gave up 0 bases, with 13 bases separating them. Germline V lookup: CDR1 SGHKS, CDR2 YYEKEE (reference sequence). The CDR3: CASSGSSLANYGYTF. The CDR3 region has the DNA TGTGCCAGCAGCGGTAGTTCCCTAGCTAACTATGGCTACACCTTC. The full variable domain, rest sourced from reference TRBV5-5 and TRBJ1-2, is DAGVTQSPTHLIKTRGQQVTLRCSPISGHKSVSWYQQVLGQGPQFIFQYYEKEERGRGNFPDRFSARQFPNYSSELNVNALLLGDSALYLCASSGSSLANYGYTFGSGTRLTVV.

The gene calls are TRBV5-1 and TRBJ2-7; 9 nucleotides match TRBD1. Germline V gene data show CDR1 as SGHRS and CDR2 as YFSETQ. CDR3 length: 13 amino acids. Trimming took 9 bases from V and 5 from J; bases not matched to a gene: 9. For the CDR3, the DNA is TGCGCCATACTACAGGGGGCGGAGGACGAGCAGTACGTC. Its protein is CAILQGAEDEQYV.

CDR3 sequence (DNA): TGTGCCAGCTCACAAACACCGGGACAGGGGATCTATGAGCAGTTCTTC. Protein: CASSQTPGQGIYEQFF. V is TRBV18 and J is TRBJ2-1, with 10 positions matching TRBD1. The CDR3 spans 16 residues. V shed 4 bases and J 8 bases; nucleotides not matched to a gene: 11. Germline values: CDR1 KGHSH, CDR2 LQKENI.

The V and J genes are TRBV11-2 and TRBJ1-2, with 9 bases lining up with TRBD1. The CDR3 is made up of 16 amino acids. V shed 4 bases and J 3 bases; nucleotides not matched to a gene: 9. Per germline, CDR1 SGHAT and CDR2 FQNNGV. Here the CDR3 reads CASSSPRGTGYYGYTF. As DNA, the CDR3 is TGTGCCAGCAGCTCTCCCCGGGGGACAGGGTACTATGGCTACACCTTC.

This chain links TRBV19 with TRBJ1-4, with TRBD1 matching 9 bases. Germline V gene lookup returns CDR1 LNHDA and CDR2 SQIVND (reference sequence). The CDR3 has 14 amino acids. With 6 bases clipped from V and 7 bases from J, the junction kept 6 bases outside the gene matches. CDR3 sequence reads: CASRTDRGSEKLFF. The CDR3 nucleotides read TGTGCCAGTAGGACGGACAGGGGCAGTGAAAAACTGTTTTTT.

V gene TRBV18 combines with J gene TRBJ1-5; TRBD1 aligns across 9 bases. This CDR3 comprises 15 residues. J was trimmed by 5 bases and V by 3 bases; bases with no gene match: 5. Per the germline V gene, CDR1 is KGHSH and CDR2 is LQKENI. The CDR3 bases are TGTGCCAGCTCACCGCCACAGGGGGCTGATCAGCCCCAGCATTTT. Its translation: CASSPPQGADQPQHF.

This chain uses TRBV5-4 with TRBJ2-7; 9 bases agree with TRBD1. The CDR3 is 19 residues long. Germline V gene sequence: CDR1 SGHNT, CDR2 YYREEE (reference sequence). V was clipped by 4 bases and J by 7 bases; unmatched bases: 24. The CDR3 here is CASSAIQGAPFLSPGEQYV. CDR3 bases: TGTGCCAGCAGCGCGATACAGGGGGCGCCTTTCCTGTCCCCGGGGGAGCAGTACGTC.

The chain joins TRBV6-5 to TRBJ1-2; unclear D gene. CDR1 and CDR2 (germline): MNHEY, SVGAGI. This CDR3 has 15 residues. Trimming removed 6 bases at V and 1 base at J, with 15 bases between. The CDR3 spells CASSLGLLLNYGYTF. The CDR3 DNA reads as TGTGCCAGCAGCCTAGGACTGCTCCTTAACTATGGCTACACCTTC.

The chain uses TRBV19 and TRBJ1-4, with 7 positions matching TRBD1. This CDR3 comprises 14 residues. J was trimmed by 2 bases and V by 9 bases; bases with no gene match: 6. Germline assignment: CDR1 LNHDA and CDR2 SQIVND (reference sequence). The CDR3 nucleotides are TGTGCCAGCAAATCACAGGGGACTAATGAAAAACTGTTTTTT. Its translation is CASKSQGTNEKLFF. Using reference TRBV19 and TRBJ1-4 for the parts outside the CDR3, the full variable domain is DGGITQSPKYLFRKEGQNVTLSCEQNLNHDAMYWYRQDPGQGLRLIYYSQIVNDFQKGDIAEGYSVSREKKESFPLTVTSAQKNPTAFYLCASKSQGTNEKLFFGSGTQLSVL.

CDR3 protein: CASSRTRQGASSGNTIYF. DNA for the CDR3: TGTGCCAGCAGCCGGACCCGACAGGGGGCAAGCTCTGGAAACACCATATATTTT. This chain joins TRBV3-1 (or the pseudogene TRBV3-2) and TRBJ1-3, with 10 bases identical to TRBD1. Trimming at V came to 4 bases and at J to 0 bases, leaving 9 bases not matched to a gene. CDR1 and CDR2 from the germline V gene are LGHDT and YNNKEL (reference sequence). This CDR3 has 18 residues.

The chain has TRBV5-1 and TRBJ2-3, with 10 bases fitting TRBD2. V dropped 3 bases and J dropped 2; count of bases not matched to a gene: 9. The CDR3 consists of 17 residues. CDR1 is SGHRS, CDR2 YFSETQ, per germline. CDR3 residues: CASSWTGLAEFTDTQYF. The CDR3 coding sequence is TGCGCCAGCAGCTGGACCGGACTAGCGGAATTCACAGATACGCAGTATTTT.

The chain joins TRBV7-3 to TRBJ1-6; D is ambiguous. V shed 2 bases and J shed 0 bases, with 5 bases lying between them. The CDR3 sequence is 15 residues long. Looked up from germline, CDR1 is SGHTA and CDR2 is FQGTGA. CDR3 sequence: CASSLGSSYNSPLHF. In DNA, the CDR3 is TGTGCCAGCAGCTTAGGGAGCTCCTATAATTCACCCCTCCACTTT. The variable domain in full, completed from reference TRBV7-3 and TRBJ1-6, reads GAGVSQTPSNKVTEKGKYVELRCDPISGHTALYWYRQSLGQGPEFLIYFQGTGAADDSGLPNDRFFAVRPEGSVSTLKIQRTERGDSAVYLCASSLGSSYNSPLHFGNGTRLTVT.

The chain is built from TRBV24-1 and TRBJ2-5; perhaps TRBD2 as D (6 bases). Germline lookup yields CDR1 KGHDR and CDR2 SFDVKD. Trimming pared 2 bases from V and 2 bases from J, leaving 17 bases between. The CDR3 contains 17 residues. The CDR3 region has the DNA TGTGCCACCAGTGATTGGGGCGTCGGCGGGAATCAAGAGACCCAGTACTTC. The encoded protein is CATSDWGVGGNQETQYF.

The rearrangement joins TRBV4-2 to TRBJ2-3; D may be TRBD2 (6 bases). CDR3 length: 18 amino acids. The V end was cut by 0 bases, the J end by 2 bases, with 18 bases between. CDR1 is LGHNA and CDR2 is YNFKEQ in the germline V gene. The CDR3 sequence is CASSQDRVVAVNTDTQYF. The CDR3 DNA sequence: TGTGCCAGCAGCCAAGATCGGGTGGTAGCGGTTAACACAGATACGCAGTATTTT.

The chain recombines TRBV18 with TRBJ2-6; maybe TRBD1 (6 bases). The germline V and J ends were trimmed by 5 bases and 1 base, with 21 bases remaining between them. Germline loops: CDR1 KGHSH, CDR2 LQKENI. The CDR3 is 19 amino acids. Here the CDR3 DNA reads TGTGCCAGCTCAACCCGGGACACCACGCCGGAGTCTGGGGCCAACGTCCTGACTTTC. Its protein product is CASSTRDTTPESGANVLTF.

This clone is a singleton in its sample. The chain employs TRBV5-1 and TRBJ2-3; TRBD2 aligns across 7 bases. Germline V gene lookup returns CDR1 SGHRS and CDR2 YFSETQ. J was trimmed by 1 base and V by 4 bases; bases with no gene match: 9. The CDR3 is 16 amino acids. The CDR3 nucleotides read TGCGCCAGCAGCAAACAAAGCGGGGCGGGCACAGATACGCAGTATTTT. It specifies CASSKQSGAGTDTQYF.

The chain couples TRBV5-4 to TRBJ2-1, with 9 bases identical to TRBD1. This CDR3 has 16 residues. Germline V gene sequence: CDR1 SGHNT, CDR2 YYREEE (reference sequence). The ends lost 4 bases at V and 8 bases at J; junction bases unmatched: 13. The CDR3 coding sequence is TGTGCCAGCAGCCCAGCCGGGACAGGGATCTCGGATGAGCAGTTCTTC. This translates into CASSPAGTGISDEQFF.

Here the CDR3 reads CASSLSGGTNEKLFF. CDR3 coding DNA: TGTGCCAGCAGTTTATCAGGAGGAACTAATGAAAAACTGTTTTTT. The genes are TRBV28 and TRBJ1-4; D gene unclear. Trimming took off 1 base at V and 1 base at J, with 7 bases between the two ends. This CDR3 comprises 15 residues. Germline values: CDR1 MDHEN, CDR2 SYDVKM.